The 22 T cell receptor beta chains in this list originate from one sample, sequenced in a study of T cell changes during pregnancy in multiple sclerosis. Clones were sequenced by immunoSEQ multiplex PCR, and TCRdb holds only the in-frame ones, with some missing. The table has some 40,000 clones, 90% seen once; the top ten hold 4.5% to 5.5%. The starting material was peripheral blood, obtained in the second trimester of pregnancy. All receptors derive from a female donor in good health, enrolled as a control in a pregnancy study.

By sample fraction, this clone is medium-sized. The rearrangement joins TRBV15 to TRBJ1-2, with D uncertain. Trimming pared 0 bases from V and 8 bases from J, leaving 19 bases between. CDR1 and CDR2 (germline): LNHNV, YYDKDF (reference sequence). This CDR3 is 16 amino acids long. Here the CDR3 reads CATSRDRQAFPDGYTF. The CDR3 DNA follows: TGTGCCACCAGCAGAGACAGGCAGGCGTTCCCTGACGGCTACACCTTC.

This chain joins TRBV18 and TRBJ1-1; 7 bases fit TRBD1. J was trimmed by 5 bases and V by 4 bases; bases with no gene match: 13. Germline V gene data show CDR1 as KGHSH and CDR2 as LQKENI. This CDR3 spans 16 amino acids. This CDR3 reads CASSLYRDRVGTEAFF. In DNA, the CDR3 is TGTGCCAGCTCACTATACAGAGACAGGGTCGGAACTGAAGCTTTCTTT.

This chain joins TRBV6-1 and TRBJ1-5, with D hard to call. CDR1 and CDR2 (germline): MNHNS, SASEGT. V was pared by 1 base and J by 2 bases, with 6 bases between. This CDR3 comprises 14 residues. CDR3 loop: CASSEGPGNQPQHF. Here the CDR3 DNA reads TGTGCCAGCAGTGAAGGGCCAGGCAATCAGCCCCAGCATTTT.

This rearrangement joins TRBV10-2 to TRBJ2-1; 8 nucleotides line up with TRBD2. With V trimmed by 3 bases and J by 4 bases, 5 bases remained unmatched. CDR1 is WSHSY, CDR2 SAAADI, per germline. CDR3 size: 15 residues. CDR3 sequence (DNA): TGCGCCAGCAGTGAACGGGAGGGCCAATACAATGAGCAGTTCTTC. It specifies CASSEREGQYNEQFF.

The chain employs TRBV6-4 and TRBJ2-1, with a tentative D call TRBD2 (5 bases). CDR1 MRHNA and CDR2 SNTAGT come from the germline V gene. This CDR3 spans 11 amino acids. V was trimmed by 3 bases and J by 15 bases, leaving 12 bases between them. The CDR3 region is CASSEGSRWFF. In DNA, the CDR3 is TGTGCCAGCAGTGAGGGGAGCCGGTGGTTCTTC.

The chain recombines TRBV18 with TRBJ1-6, with 8 bases that match TRBD1. Germline V gives CDR1 KGHSH, CDR2 LQKENI. V was pared by 3 bases and J by 7 bases, with 5 bases of the junction left unmatched. This CDR3 contains 15 residues. Here the CDR3 DNA reads TGTGCCAGCTCACCCCCCGGACAGGGAAATTCACCCCTCCACTTT. Amino acid sequence: CASSPPGQGNSPLHF.

This rearrangement joins TRBV7-2 to TRBJ2-5; D might be TRBD2 (6 bases). V shed 7 bases and J shed 7 bases, with 19 bases lying between them. From germline, CDR1 is SGHTA and CDR2 FQGNSA. The CDR3 loop spans 14 amino acids. DNA for the CDR3: TGTGCCAGCAAACCCCCCACTAGCTTTGGGACCCAGTACTTC. Its translation is CASKPPTSFGTQYF.

The rearrangement links TRBV5-4 to TRBJ2-2; TRBD2 is a possible D gene (6 bases). In germline, CDR1 is SGHNT, CDR2 YYREEE (reference sequence). Trimming stripped 4 bases from V and 4 bases from J, with 17 bases between. This CDR3 region has 16 residues. The CDR3 reads CASSPNGGAVTGELFF. DNA for the CDR3: TGTGCCAGCAGCCCGAACGGGGGAGCAGTCACCGGGGAGCTGTTTTTT.

This clone was detected once. The chain employs TRBV7-2 and TRBJ1-5; 7 bases line up with TRBD1. Germline trimming cut 4 bases from V and 2 bases from J; bases unmatched to any gene: 2. Germline V gene data show CDR1 as SGHTA and CDR2 as FQGNSA. The CDR3 runs 14 residues. The CDR3 region has the DNA TGTGCCAGCAGCTCTACAGGGGGCAATCAGCCCCAGCATTTT. This translates into CASSSTGGNQPQHF.

The V gene is TRBV7-9, the J gene TRBJ1-1; D is possibly TRBD1 (5 bases). The CDR3 length is 14 residues. CDR1 is SEHNR and CDR2 is FQNEAQ in the germline V gene (reference sequence). V was shortened by 3 bases and J by 3 bases, with 11 bases between the two germline ends. CDR3 DNA: TGTGCCAGCAGCTTCGGGGGTTCCGACACTGAAGCTTTCTTT. This translates into CASSFGGSDTEAFF.

The rearrangement joins TRBV19 to TRBJ2-1; the match to TRBD2 covers 10 bases. The ends lost 7 bases at V and 8 bases at J; junction bases unmatched: 11. CDR3 length: 15 amino acids. CDR1 LNHDA and CDR2 SQIVND come from the germline V gene (reference sequence). CDR3 region: CASISTSGTFDEQFF. The CDR3 DNA follows: TGTGCCAGTATTTCAACTAGCGGGACATTTGATGAGCAGTTCTTC.

The V gene is TRBV11-3, the J gene TRBJ2-5; D remains ambiguous. The CDR3 contains 15 residues. CDR1 is SGHNT, CDR2 YENEEA, per germline. The V end lost 1 base, the J end lost 2 bases, and 11 bases lay between the germline ends. DNA for the CDR3: TGTGCCAGCAGCTTAGTGGCCAGTCTGCAAGAGACCCAGTACTTC. The encoded protein is CASSLVASLQETQYF.

The J gene is TRBJ2-2, the V gene TRBV6-4; 8 nucleotides match TRBD2. Germline V lookup: CDR1 MRHNA, CDR2 SNTAGT. Trimming at V came to 1 base and at J to 10 bases, leaving 5 bases not matched to a gene. This CDR3 spans 14 amino acids. CDR3 loop: CASSDLAGKVELFF. The CDR3 nucleotides are TGTGCCAGCAGTGACTTAGCGGGAAAGGTGGAGCTGTTTTTT.

The V gene is TRBV19, the J gene TRBJ2-7; perhaps TRBD1 as D (5 bases). The CDR3 loop spans 13 amino acids. Trimming took off 3 bases at V and 5 bases at J, with 11 bases between the two ends. Germline V gene sequence: CDR1 LNHDA, CDR2 SQIVND (reference sequence). CDR3 protein: CASSIGRVNEQYF. As DNA, the CDR3 is TGTGCCAGTAGTATTGGCAGGGTGAACGAGCAGTACTTC.

This clone was counted only a few times. This sequence joins TRBV6-1 and TRBJ2-7; D is perhaps TRBD2 (6 bases). Germline-derived CDR1 and CDR2 are MNHNS and SASEGT. The CDR3 is made up of 16 amino acids. The V gene lost 0 bases and the J gene lost 0 bases, with 12 bases spanning the gap. Here the CDR3 reads CASSEAGLASSYEQYF. Here the CDR3 DNA reads TGTGCCAGCAGTGAAGCAGGGCTAGCGTCCTCCTACGAGCAGTACTTC.

The chain employs TRBV2 and TRBJ2-7; D may be TRBD1 (5 bases). CDR1 and CDR2 from the germline V gene are SNHLY and FYNNEI. This CDR3 region has 14 residues. Trimming left V 4 bases short and J 6 bases short, with 16 bases between. The CDR3 DNA follows: TGTGCCAGCAGTGGGTCGGCAGGGCCTCTCGAGCAGTACTTC. Its protein is CASSGSAGPLEQYF.

The V call is TRBV29-1, the J call TRBJ1-2, with TRBD1 as a possible D gene (5 bases). Trimming pared 3 bases from V and 8 bases from J, leaving 10 bases between. Germline V gene data show CDR1 as SQVTM and CDR2 as ANQGSEA. This CDR3 comprises 11 residues. The CDR3 DNA follows: TGCAGCGTTGATTTGGGGGGAGGCTACACCTTC. This encodes CSVDLGGGYTF. The full variable domain, its missing parts supplied by reference TRBV29-1 and TRBJ1-2, is SAVISQKPSRDICQRGTSLTIQCQVDSQVTMMFWYRQQPGQSLTLIATANQGSEATYESGFVIDKFPISRPNLTFSTLTVSNMSPEDSSIYLCSVDLGGGYTFGSGTRLTVV.

This rearrangement joins TRBV12-5 to TRBJ1-4; 9 bases line up with TRBD1. Unmatched junction bases numbered 5, after V lost 7 bases and J lost 5 bases. CDR1 is LGHNT and CDR2 is FRNRAP in the germline V gene. CDR3 length: 14 residues. DNA for the CDR3: TGTGCTAGTGCCCGCGACAGGGGGAATGAAAAACTGTTTTTT. Protein: CASARDRGNEKLFF.

The chain is built from TRBV30 and TRBJ2-5; 9 nucleotides line up with TRBD2. CDR1 and CDR2 (germline): GTSNPN, SVGIG (reference sequence). The CDR3 is 17 residues long. With V trimmed by 5 bases and J by 1 base, 14 bases remained unmatched. The CDR3 region is CAWGMGGGARSQETQYF. CDR3 sequence (DNA): TGTGCCTGGGGGATGGGCGGGGGGGCCCGGAGCCAAGAGACCCAGTACTTC.

The chain employs TRBV27 and TRBJ2-4; 8 nucleotides line up with TRBD1. V dropped 5 bases and J dropped 9; count of bases not matched to a gene: 12. Germline V gives CDR1 MNHEY, CDR2 SMNVEV (reference sequence). There are 15 residues in the CDR3. This CDR3 is CASSPRTGSGSIQYF. The CDR3 nucleotides read TGTGCCAGCAGTCCGCGGACAGGGTCGGGAAGCATTCAGTACTTC.

This chain links TRBV28 with TRBJ1-5; 8 bases are shared with TRBD1. The CDR3 loop spans 15 amino acids. The germline CDR1 and CDR2 sequences are MDHEN and SYDVKM. Unmatched junction bases numbered 9, after V lost 5 bases and J lost 6 bases. CDR3 loop: CASSDRGGIGQPQHF. CDR3 nucleotides: TGTGCCAGCAGTGACAGGGGCGGAATAGGTCAGCCCCAGCATTTT.

The chain is built from TRBV6-5 and TRBJ1-2, with D tentatively TRBD1 (5 bases). The CDR3 loop spans 12 amino acids. CDR1 is MNHEY, CDR2 SVGAGI, per germline. Between the trimmed V and J ends, which lost 5 bases and 4 bases, there was a span of 8 bases. The CDR3: CASSGQGYGYTF. Written as DNA, the CDR3 is TGTGCCAGCAGTGGGCAGGGCTATGGCTACACCTTC.